A single sample gave rise to the 5 T cell receptor beta chains below, sequenced in a study of cytomegalovirus exposure and HLA in healthy donors. Amplification used 60 Vbeta primers and 13 Jbeta primers. Clones were sequenced by immunoSEQ multiplex PCR, and TCRdb holds only the in-frame ones, with some missing. This sample has 150,000 to 200,000 clones; 73% occur once, and the top ten carry 5% to 5.5%. Sequenced material: PBMCs. All receptors come from a woman aged 18-29 years in good health and CMV-seropositive.

The chain recombines TRBV7-2 with TRBJ2-3; possible D gene TRBD2, 6 bases. Per germline, CDR1 SGHTA and CDR2 FQGNSA. V was pared by 1 base and J by 3 bases, with 14 bases between. The CDR3 runs to 16 residues. CDR3 nucleotide sequence: TGTGCCAGCAGCTTAGAGCTCGGCGGGGCTACAGATACGCAGTATTTT. The encoded protein is CASSLELGGATDTQYF.

This clone appeared once. The chain couples TRBV30 to TRBJ2-1; 9 nucleotides align to TRBD2. The CDR3 has 14 residues. Germline CDR1 is GTSNPN and CDR2 is SVGIG (reference sequence). The V and J ends lost 1 base and 8 bases, in that order; junction bases with no gene match: 6. For the CDR3, the DNA is TGTGCCTGGAGTGGCGGGGGGGGTTCGTATGAGCAGTTCTTC. Translation: CAWSGGGGSYEQFF.

CDR3 region: CASRGRTGSNQPQHF. The CDR3 DNA reads as TGTGCCAGTAGGGGACGGACAGGTAGCAATCAGCCCCAGCATTTT. The chain combines TRBV19 with TRBJ1-5, with TRBD1 matching 7 bases. With V trimmed by 6 bases and J by 0 bases, 5 bases remained unmatched. CDR1 and CDR2 from the germline V gene are LNHDA and SQIVND (reference sequence). There are 15 residues in the CDR3.

The genes are TRBV4-3 and TRBJ1-1, with 7 bases matching TRBD1. J gave up 4 bases and V 0 bases, and 8 bases lay outside the gene matches. The CDR3 runs 16 residues. Per germline, CDR1 LGHNA and CDR2 YSLEER. The CDR3 region is CASSQETGAGGTEAFF. Here the CDR3 DNA reads TGCGCCAGCAGCCAAGAGACTGGGGCAGGGGGCACTGAAGCTTTCTTT.

This clone was seen a handful of times. The chain joins TRBV28 to TRBJ2-1; D call uncertain. The CDR3 covers 14 residues. The germline CDR1 and CDR2 sequences are MDHEN and SYDVKM. V was trimmed by 8 bases and J by 0 bases, leaving 11 bases between them. This chain's CDR3 is CASLRPGSYNEQFF. CDR3 nucleotide sequence: TGTGCCAGCCTCCGACCGGGCTCCTACAATGAGCAGTTCTTC.